A selection of T cell receptor beta chains follows, all from one sample in a study of T cells in tuberculosis. TCRdb's copy holds only in-frame clones and misses some; the assay was immunoSEQ multiplex PCR. The data contain around 38,000 clones, 95% of them singletons. What was sequenced was PBMCs. The receptors here all came from a donor aged 10 to 29 with latent tuberculosis or without tuberculosis infection. CDR3s include the opening cysteine and the closing phenylalanine or tryptophan. The order of the fields is CDR3 DNA, CDR3 protein, D gene, J gene, clone size, V gene. The D gene is left open where the match is weak. A row's size may be missing; if present it is once, few, many or a size class.

cdr3_nt: TGTGCCAGCAGCCCACAGGGGACAGGGATTGCTGAAAAACTGTTTTTT
cdr3_aa: CASSPQGTGIAEKLFF
d_call: TRBD1
j_call: TRBJ1-4
clone_size: -
v_call: TRBV9

cdr3_nt: TGTGCCAGTAGTATCCCGCTCACTAGAAAATCCGCGAACACCGGGGAGCTGTTTTTT
cdr3_aa: CASSIPLTRKSANTGELFF
d_call: -
j_call: TRBJ2-2
clone_size: -
v_call: TRBV19

cdr3_nt: TGTGCCAGCAGTGAACAGGGATCGAACTATGGCTACACCTTC
cdr3_aa: CASSEQGSNYGYTF
d_call: -
j_call: TRBJ1-2
clone_size: -
v_call: TRBV6-1

cdr3_nt: TGCGCCAGCAGCTCGGGGACAGGGTCCGCTGAAGCTTTCTTT
cdr3_aa: CASSSGTGSAEAFF
d_call: TRBD1
j_call: TRBJ1-1
clone_size: -
v_call: TRBV5-1

cdr3_nt: TGTGCCAGCAGTGCCCGACAGGGGATGAACACTGAAGCTTTCTTT
cdr3_aa: CASSARQGMNTEAFF
d_call: TRBD1
j_call: TRBJ1-1
clone_size: -
v_call: TRBV6-1

cdr3_nt: TGTGCCAGCAGCAAATATCCTAGCACTGAAGCTTTCTTT
cdr3_aa: CASSKYPSTEAFF
d_call: -
j_call: TRBJ1-1
clone_size: -
v_call: TRBV6-5

cdr3_nt: TGTGCCTGGAGTATCCGACAGGCTACTGAAGCTTTCTTT
cdr3_aa: CAWSIRQATEAFF
d_call: -
j_call: TRBJ1-1
clone_size: -
v_call: TRBV30

cdr3_nt: TGTGCCTGGGAACCCGGACAGACATTTTTCAATCAGCCCCAGCATTTT
cdr3_aa: CAWEPGQTFFNQPQHF
d_call: -
j_call: TRBJ1-5
clone_size: -
v_call: TRBV30

cdr3_nt: TGTGCTACTCCCGCGGGGGGCTCTGGGGCCAACGTCCTGACTTTC
cdr3_aa: CATPAGGSGANVLTF
d_call: TRBD2
j_call: TRBJ2-6
clone_size: -
v_call: TRBV7-7

cdr3_nt: TGCAGCGTTGCCGGGACAGGGGGCCAGCGCTCCTACGAGCAGTACTTC
cdr3_aa: CSVAGTGGQRSYEQYF
d_call: TRBD1
j_call: TRBJ2-7
clone_size: -
v_call: TRBV29-1

cdr3_nt: TGCGCCAGCAGCCAACGACAGGGCTTATCCTACGAGCAGTACTTC
cdr3_aa: CASSQRQGLSYEQYF
d_call: TRBD1
j_call: TRBJ2-7
clone_size: -
v_call: TRBV4-1

cdr3_nt: TGTGCCAGCAGCCCCATCCACGGCCGGGACAGGGCCTACGAGCAGTACTTC
cdr3_aa: CASSPIHGRDRAYEQYF
d_call: TRBD1
j_call: TRBJ2-7
clone_size: -
v_call: TRBV7-9

cdr3_nt: TGTGCCAGCTCACCACGGATAGGTAGCGACGAGCAGTACTTC
cdr3_aa: CASSPRIGSDEQYF
d_call: -
j_call: TRBJ2-7
clone_size: -
v_call: TRBV18

cdr3_nt: TGTGCCTGGAGCCACAGGGGTAATTGGGATGAGCAGTTCTTC
cdr3_aa: CAWSHRGNWDEQFF
d_call: TRBD1
j_call: TRBJ2-1
clone_size: -
v_call: TRBV30

cdr3_nt: TGTGCCAGCAGTTACTTGACAGGGAATGAAAAACTGTTTTTT
cdr3_aa: CASSYLTGNEKLFF
d_call: TRBD1
j_call: TRBJ1-4
clone_size: -
v_call: TRBV6-5

cdr3_nt: TGTGCCAGCAGTGAGAGCGGGGGGGCTAGGGAGACCCAGTACTTC
cdr3_aa: CASSESGGARETQYF
d_call: TRBD2
j_call: TRBJ2-5
clone_size: -
v_call: TRBV6-1

cdr3_nt: TGTGCCAGCAGCTTAGAATTTACCGGGGTTTTAGGCTACACCTTC
cdr3_aa: CASSLEFTGVLGYTF
d_call: -
j_call: TRBJ1-2
clone_size: -
v_call: TRBV7-8

cdr3_nt: TGCGCCAGCAGCTCGGATTCGCTAGGGGCTCGGGAGGCTTTCTTT
cdr3_aa: CASSSDSLGAREAFF
d_call: -
j_call: TRBJ1-1
clone_size: -
v_call: TRBV5-1

cdr3_nt: TGTGCCAGCAGCTTAGAGCTAGCTATACAAGAGACCCAGTACTTC
cdr3_aa: CASSLELAIQETQYF
d_call: -
j_call: TRBJ2-5
clone_size: -
v_call: TRBV7-9

cdr3_nt: TGTGCCTGGAGAGCGAAACAGGGGGCTCGCACTATGAACACTGAAGCTTTCTTT
cdr3_aa: CAWRAKQGARTMNTEAFF
d_call: TRBD1
j_call: TRBJ1-1
clone_size: -
v_call: TRBV30

cdr3_nt: TGCGCCAGCAGCTTGGAGTGGCAGGGAGGAGGGAGCTATAATTCACCCCTCCACTTT
cdr3_aa: CASSLEWQGGGSYNSPLHF
d_call: -
j_call: TRBJ1-6
clone_size: -
v_call: TRBV5-1

cdr3_nt: TGTGCCAGCAGTAACCTTAGGACTTTTCGCACAGATACGCAGTATTTT
cdr3_aa: CASSNLRTFRTDTQYF
d_call: -
j_call: TRBJ2-3
clone_size: once
v_call: TRBV27

cdr3_nt: TGTGCCAGCAGCTCGGAACGTAGACAGAAGAGCACTGAAGCTTTCTTT
cdr3_aa: CASSSERRQKSTEAFF
d_call: -
j_call: TRBJ1-1
clone_size: -
v_call: TRBV5-4

cdr3_nt: TGTGCCAGCAGCGGCGACAGGCCCTATAGCAATCAGCCCCAGCATTTT
cdr3_aa: CASSGDRPYSNQPQHF
d_call: -
j_call: TRBJ1-5
clone_size: -
v_call: TRBV28

cdr3_nt: TGTGCCTGGACTCCACAGCTCCGGGACAGGAACACTGAAGCTTTCTTT
cdr3_aa: CAWTPQLRDRNTEAFF
d_call: TRBD1
j_call: TRBJ1-1
clone_size: -
v_call: TRBV30

cdr3_nt: TGTGCCAGCAGCTTGACTAGCGGGGGTCCCGGTAACACAGATACGCAGTATTTT
cdr3_aa: CASSLTSGGPGNTDTQYF
d_call: TRBD2
j_call: TRBJ2-3
clone_size: -
v_call: TRBV5-4

cdr3_nt: TGTGCCAGCAGAAACAGGGGGCTTGGCTACACCTTC
cdr3_aa: CASRNRGLGYTF
d_call: TRBD1
j_call: TRBJ1-2
clone_size: -
v_call: TRBV5-4

cdr3_nt: TGTGCCAGCAGTGGCCCGCCCGAGGCACCCCTCCACTTT
cdr3_aa: CASSGPPEAPLHF
d_call: -
j_call: TRBJ1-6
clone_size: few
v_call: TRBV25-1

cdr3_nt: TGCGCCAGCAGCTTGGGGCAACCCAACACTGAAGCTTTCTTT
cdr3_aa: CASSLGQPNTEAFF
d_call: -
j_call: TRBJ1-1
clone_size: -
v_call: TRBV5-1

cdr3_nt: TGTGCCAGCAGCGAGACCTCGGGGGAGCAGTTCTTC
cdr3_aa: CASSETSGEQFF
d_call: -
j_call: TRBJ2-1
clone_size: -
v_call: TRBV27

cdr3_nt: TGTGCCAGCAGCCAAGATTCTGGCGGGGGGGCGTCAGATACGCAGTATTTT
cdr3_aa: CASSQDSGGGASDTQYF
d_call: TRBD2
j_call: TRBJ2-3
clone_size: -
v_call: TRBV4-2